This T cell receptor (beta chain) was profiled in a study of CD8+ T cells in alopecia areata. Study-level background: Those patients who were treated received oral tofacitinib, which was given at 5 to 10 mg twice daily for moderate-to-severe alopecia areata.

cDNA serving as the sequencing template came from extracted, reverse transcribed RNA. Measured with immunoSEQ multiplex PCR; TCRdb has only the in-frame clones, and not every one. The table includes under 250,000 clones, around three fifths detected once. Study observations and caveats: Especially in alopecia totalis/universalis, lesional scalp showed greater clonality than normal scalp did.

Researchers took lesional scalp punch biopsies and peripheral blood from people who were alopecia areata patients. A note on this clone: Its antigen is as yet unknown.

Germline values: CDR1 MRHNA, CDR2 SNTAGT. The CDR3 extends over 13 amino acids. Trimming cost V 3 bases and J 1 base, with 6 bases left between them. The clonotype comes from a human donor with alopecia areata. The source material was CD4+ T cells sorted from blood, sampled at week 0. The chain uses TRBV6-4 and TRBJ1-1; unclear D gene. The CDR3 region is CASSEAANTEAFF. In DNA, the CDR3 is TGTGCCAGCAGTGAGGCGGCGAACACTGAAGCTTTCTTT.